This T cell receptor (beta chain) derives from a study of STAT5B mutations in CD4+ large granular lymphocyte leukemia. Broader study findings: About a quarter of private leukemic clonotypes occurred rarely in other patients' non-leukemic repertoires.

V was trimmed by 2 bases and J by 4 bases, leaving 15 bases between them. Germline V gene data show CDR1 as SGDLS and CDR2 as YYNGEE. This CDR3 is built from 15 residues. The assay was run at survey level. The method was immunoSEQ multiplex PCR; TCRdb's version includes in-frame clones alone and lacks a portion of them. Seen here are 22,000 or so clones, about four fifths observed once, and the top ten hold around 9.2%. Details on this clone: Its antigen is unidentified.

Control samples were healthy donors' buffy coats. The source material was CD4+ T cells from blood buffy coats. This sequence joins TRBV9 and TRBJ1-2; maybe TRBD1 (5 bases). The source is a human donor in good health. The CDR3 sequence: CASSVAQGLLYGYTF. CDR3 nucleotides: TGTGCCAGCAGCGTCGCGCAGGGACTTCTCTATGGCTACACCTTC.